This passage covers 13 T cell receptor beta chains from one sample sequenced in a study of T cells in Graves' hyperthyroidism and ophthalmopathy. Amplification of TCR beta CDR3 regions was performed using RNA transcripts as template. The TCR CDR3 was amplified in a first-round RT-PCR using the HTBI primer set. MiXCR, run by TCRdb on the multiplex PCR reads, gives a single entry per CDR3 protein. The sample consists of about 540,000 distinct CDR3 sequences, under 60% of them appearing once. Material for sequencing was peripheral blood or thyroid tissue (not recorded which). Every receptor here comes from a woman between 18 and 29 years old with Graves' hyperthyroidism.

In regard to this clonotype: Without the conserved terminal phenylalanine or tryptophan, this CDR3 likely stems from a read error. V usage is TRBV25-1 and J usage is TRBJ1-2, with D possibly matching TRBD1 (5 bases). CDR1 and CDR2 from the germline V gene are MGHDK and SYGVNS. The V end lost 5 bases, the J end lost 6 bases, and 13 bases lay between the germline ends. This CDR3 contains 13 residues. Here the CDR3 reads CASSRRDGNGYTL. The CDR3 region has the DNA TGTGCCAGCAGTCGAAGGGACGGCAATGGCTACACCCTC.

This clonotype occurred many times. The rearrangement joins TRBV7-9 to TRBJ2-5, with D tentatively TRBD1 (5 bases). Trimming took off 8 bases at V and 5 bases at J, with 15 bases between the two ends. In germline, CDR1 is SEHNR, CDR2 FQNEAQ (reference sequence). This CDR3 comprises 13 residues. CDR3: CASQGRATETQYF. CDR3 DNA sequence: TGTGCCAGCCAGGGTAGGGCAACGGAGACCCAGTACTTC.

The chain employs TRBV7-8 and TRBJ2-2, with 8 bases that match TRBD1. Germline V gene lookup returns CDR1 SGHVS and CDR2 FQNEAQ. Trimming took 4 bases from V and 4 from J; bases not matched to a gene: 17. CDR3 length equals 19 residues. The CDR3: CASSSDSSRGQAGTGELFF. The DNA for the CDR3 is TGTGCCAGCAGCTCCGACTCTAGCAGGGGGCAAGCGGGCACCGGGGAGCTGTTTTTT.

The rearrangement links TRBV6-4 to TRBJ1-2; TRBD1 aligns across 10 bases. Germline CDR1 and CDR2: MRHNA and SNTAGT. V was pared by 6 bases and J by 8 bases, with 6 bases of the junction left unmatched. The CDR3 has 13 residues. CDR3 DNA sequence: TGTGCCAGCAGCCCGACAGGGGGCGCCGGCTACACCTTC. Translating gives CASSPTGGAGYTF.

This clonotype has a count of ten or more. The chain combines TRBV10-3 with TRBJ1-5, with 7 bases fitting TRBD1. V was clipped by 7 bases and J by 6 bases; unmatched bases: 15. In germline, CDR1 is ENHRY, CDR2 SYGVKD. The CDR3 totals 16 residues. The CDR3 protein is CAIKSGERGQGQPQHF. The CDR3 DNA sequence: TGTGCCATCAAGTCGGGAGAAAGGGGGCAGGGTCAGCCCCAGCATTTT.

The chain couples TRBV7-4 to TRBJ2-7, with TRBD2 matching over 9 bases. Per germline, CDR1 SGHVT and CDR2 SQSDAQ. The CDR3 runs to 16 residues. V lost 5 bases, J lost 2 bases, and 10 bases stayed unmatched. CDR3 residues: CASSRHSSSGTYEQYF. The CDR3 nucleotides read TGTGCCAGCAGCCGACATAGTTCTAGCGGGACCTACGAGCAGTACTTC.

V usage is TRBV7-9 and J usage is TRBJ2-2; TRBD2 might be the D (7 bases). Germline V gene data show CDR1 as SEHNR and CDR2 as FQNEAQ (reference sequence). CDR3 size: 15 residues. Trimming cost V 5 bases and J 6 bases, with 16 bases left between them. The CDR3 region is CASSPGGVIAGELFF. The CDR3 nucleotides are TGTGCCAGCAGCCCGGGGGGCGTGATCGCCGGGGAGCTGTTTTTT.

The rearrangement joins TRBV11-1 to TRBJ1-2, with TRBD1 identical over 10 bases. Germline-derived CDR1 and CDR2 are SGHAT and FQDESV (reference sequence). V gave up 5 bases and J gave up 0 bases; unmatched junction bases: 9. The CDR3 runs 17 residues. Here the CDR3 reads CASSQGGDRGPNYGYTF. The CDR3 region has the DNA TGTGCCAGCAGCCAGGGAGGAGACAGGGGGCCTAACTATGGCTACACCTTC.

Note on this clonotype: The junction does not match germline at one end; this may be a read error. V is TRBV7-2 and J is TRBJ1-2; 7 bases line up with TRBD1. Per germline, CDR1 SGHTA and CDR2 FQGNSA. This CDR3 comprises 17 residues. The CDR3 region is CASSAPTAFNRGYGHTF. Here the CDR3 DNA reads TGTGCCAGCAGCGCCCCAACCGCGTTCAACAGGGGTTATGGCCACACCTTC. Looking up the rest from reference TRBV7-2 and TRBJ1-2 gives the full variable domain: GAGVSQSPSNKVTEKGKDVELRCDPISGHTALYWYRQSLGQGLEFLIYFQGNSAPDKSGLPSDRFSAERTGGSVSTLTIQRTQQEDSAVYLCASSAPTAFNRGYGHTFGSGTRLTVV.

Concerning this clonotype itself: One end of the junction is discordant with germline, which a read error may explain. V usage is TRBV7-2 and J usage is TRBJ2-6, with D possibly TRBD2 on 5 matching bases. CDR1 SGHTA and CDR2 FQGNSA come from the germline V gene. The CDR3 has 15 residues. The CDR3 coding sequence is TGTGCCAGCAGTTTAGAGGGCACTGGGGCCAACGTCCTGACTTTC. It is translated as CASSLEGTGANVLTF.

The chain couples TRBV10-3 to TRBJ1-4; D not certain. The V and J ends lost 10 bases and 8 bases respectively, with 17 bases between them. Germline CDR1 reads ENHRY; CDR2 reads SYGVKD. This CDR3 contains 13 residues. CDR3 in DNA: TGTGCCAGCGGGCCTCCTTATCGGGAAAAACTGTTTTTT. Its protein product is CASGPPYREKLFF.

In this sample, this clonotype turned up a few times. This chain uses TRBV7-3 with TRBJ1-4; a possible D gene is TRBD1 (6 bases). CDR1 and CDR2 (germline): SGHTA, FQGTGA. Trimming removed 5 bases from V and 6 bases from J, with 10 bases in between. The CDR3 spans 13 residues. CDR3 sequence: CASSRGDDEKLFF. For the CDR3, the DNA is TGTGCCAGCAGCAGGGGGGACGATGAAAAACTGTTTTTT. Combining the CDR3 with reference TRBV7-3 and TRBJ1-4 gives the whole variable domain GAGVSQTPSNKVTEKGKYVELRCDPISGHTALYWYRQSLGQGPEFLIYFQGTGAADDSGLPNDRFFAVRPEGSVSTLKIQRTERGDSAVYLCASSRGDDEKLFFGSGTQLSVL.

The CDR3 coding sequence is TGCGCCAGCAGCTGGAGCGGTACCGGGGAGCTGTTTTTT. Its translation: CASSWSGTGELFF. The chain links TRBV5-1 to TRBJ2-2; D is possibly TRBD2 (5 bases). From germline, CDR1 is SGHRS and CDR2 YFSETQ. V was pared by 3 bases and J by 5 bases, with 8 bases between. This CDR3 contains 13 residues. The variable domain in full, with the rest retrieved from reference TRBV5-1 and TRBJ2-2, is KAGVTQTPRYLIKTRGQQVTLSCSPISGHRSVSWYQQTPGQGLQFLFEYFSETQRNKGNFPGRFSGRQFSNSRSEMNVSTLELGDSALYLCASSWSGTGELFFGEGSRLTVL.